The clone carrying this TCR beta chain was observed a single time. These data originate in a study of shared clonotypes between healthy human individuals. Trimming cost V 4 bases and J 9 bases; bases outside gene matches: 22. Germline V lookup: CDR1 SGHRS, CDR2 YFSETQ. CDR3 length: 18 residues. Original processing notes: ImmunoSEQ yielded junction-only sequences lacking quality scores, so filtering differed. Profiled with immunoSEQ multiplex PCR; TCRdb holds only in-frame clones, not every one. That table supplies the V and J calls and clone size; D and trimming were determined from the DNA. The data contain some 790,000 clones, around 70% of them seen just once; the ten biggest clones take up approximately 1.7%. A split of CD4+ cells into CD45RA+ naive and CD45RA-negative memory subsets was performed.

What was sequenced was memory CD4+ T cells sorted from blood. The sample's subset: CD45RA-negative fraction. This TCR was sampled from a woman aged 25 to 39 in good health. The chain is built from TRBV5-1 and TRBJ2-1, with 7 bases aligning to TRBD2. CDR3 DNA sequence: TGCGCCAGCAGCAATCCTAGGGGAATAGCGGGTCAAGGCGGTGAGCAGTTCTTC. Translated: CASSNPRGIAGQGGEQFF. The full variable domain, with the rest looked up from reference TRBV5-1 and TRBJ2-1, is KAGVTQTPRYLIKTRGQQVTLSCSPISGHRSVSWYQQTPGQGLQFLFEYFSETQRNKGNFPGRFSGRQFSNSRSEMNVSTLELGDSALYLCASSNPRGIAGQGGEQFFGPGTRLTVL.